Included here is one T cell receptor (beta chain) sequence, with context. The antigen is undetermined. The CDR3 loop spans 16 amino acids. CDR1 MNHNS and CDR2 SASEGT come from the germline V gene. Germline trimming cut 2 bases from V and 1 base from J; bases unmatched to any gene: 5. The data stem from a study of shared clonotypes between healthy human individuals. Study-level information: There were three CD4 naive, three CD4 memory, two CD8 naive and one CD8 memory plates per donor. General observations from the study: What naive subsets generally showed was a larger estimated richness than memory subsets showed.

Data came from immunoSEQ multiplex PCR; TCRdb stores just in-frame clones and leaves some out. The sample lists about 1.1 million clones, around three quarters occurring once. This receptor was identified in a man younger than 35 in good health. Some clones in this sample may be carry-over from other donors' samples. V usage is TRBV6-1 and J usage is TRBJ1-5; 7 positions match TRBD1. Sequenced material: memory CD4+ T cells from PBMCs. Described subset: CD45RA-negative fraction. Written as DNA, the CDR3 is TGTGCCAGCAGTGAACTATTACAGGGGAGCAATCAGCCCCAGCATTTT. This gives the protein CASSELLQGSNQPQHF.